This is a list of T cell receptor beta chains from one sample in a study of identical twins. TCRdb reprocessed the 5' RACE reads with MiXCR, giving one entry per CDR3 protein. In the table there are under 900,000 distinct CDR3 sequences, over 9% of which are singletons. These same data were also listed under a study on yellow fever vaccine responses in identical twins.

Source material: PBMCs. The receptors originated from a woman between 18 and 29 years old in good health. The CDR3 runs from the conserved cysteine through the conserved F or W. A D gene is named only where the DNA matches it firmly. Rows give clone size only sometimes, using once, few, many, or a class for an expanded clone.

>-|TRBD2|TRBJ2-3|TRBV12-3/TRBV12-4|18
TGTGCCTGCAGTTTAGCCCTAGCGGGGGCCTCGCCCGCAGATACGCAGTATTTT
CACSLALAGASPADTQYF
>few|-|TRBJ2-1|TRBV20-1|11
TGCAGTGCTAGAGTGAGGGGTGAGCAGTTCTTC
CSARVRGEQFF
>few|-|TRBJ2-2|TRBV5-1|15
TGCGCCAGCAGCCCCCGGACCCAAGACACCGGGGAGCTGTTTTTT
CASSPRTQDTGELFF
>few|TRBD1|TRBJ2-1|TRBV29-1|17
TGCAGCGTTGAAGTACCCTCCTGGACAGGGAGGAGGAATGAGCAGTTCTTC
CSVEVPSWTGRRNEQFF
>-|-|TRBJ1-3|TRBV7-9|11
TGTGCCAGCAGCTTGGGGGACACCATATATTTT
CASSLGDTIYF
>many|-|TRBJ2-7|TRBV7-9|15
TGTGCCAGCAGCTTAGCTGGACCAAGGGGCTACGAGCAGTACTTC
CASSLAGPRGYEQYF
>-|TRBD2|TRBJ2-2|TRBV5-1|16
TGCGCCAGCAGCCGACTAGCGGGAGGTTTCACCGGGGAGCTGTTTTTT
CASSRLAGGFTGELFF
>few|-|TRBJ2-3|TRBV5-1|15
TGCGCCAGCAGCTTGGCCCTGACGCACACAGATACGCAGTATTTT
CASSLALTHTDTQYF
>-|-|TRBJ2-1|TRBV28|17
TGTGCCAGCCACCGTCAAACCCGGGGAAGATCCTACAATGAGCAGTTCTTC
CASHRQTRGRSYNEQFF
>few|TRBD2|TRBJ2-1|TRBV20-1|12
TGCGGAGTTAGCGGGAGGGTAGATGAGCAGTTCTTC
CGVSGRVDEQFF